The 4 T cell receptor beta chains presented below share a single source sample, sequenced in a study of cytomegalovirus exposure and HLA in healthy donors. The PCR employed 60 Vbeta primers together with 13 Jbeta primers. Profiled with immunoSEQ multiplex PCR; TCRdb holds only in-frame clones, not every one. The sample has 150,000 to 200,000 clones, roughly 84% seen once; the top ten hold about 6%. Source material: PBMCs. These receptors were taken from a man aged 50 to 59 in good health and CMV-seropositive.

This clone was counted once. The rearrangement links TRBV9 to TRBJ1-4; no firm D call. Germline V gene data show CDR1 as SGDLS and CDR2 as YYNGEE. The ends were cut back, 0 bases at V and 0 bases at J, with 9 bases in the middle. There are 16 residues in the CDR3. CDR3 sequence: CASSVAEKATNEKLFF. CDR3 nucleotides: TGTGCCAGCAGCGTAGCGGAGAAGGCAACTAATGAAAAACTGTTTTTT.

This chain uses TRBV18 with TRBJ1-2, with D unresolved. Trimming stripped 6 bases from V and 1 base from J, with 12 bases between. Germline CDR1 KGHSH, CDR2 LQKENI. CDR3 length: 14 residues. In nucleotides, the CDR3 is TGTGCCAGCTCTCCCCCTGAGGTTAACTATGGCTACACCTTC. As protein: CASSPPEVNYGYTF.

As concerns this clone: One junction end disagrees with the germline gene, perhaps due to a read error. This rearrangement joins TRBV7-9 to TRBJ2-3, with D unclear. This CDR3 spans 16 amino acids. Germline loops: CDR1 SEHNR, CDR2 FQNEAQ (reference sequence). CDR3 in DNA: TGTTCCAGCAGCCCGCCTTGGCGGTTAAACACAGATACGCAGTATTTT. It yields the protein CSSSPPWRLNTDTQYF.

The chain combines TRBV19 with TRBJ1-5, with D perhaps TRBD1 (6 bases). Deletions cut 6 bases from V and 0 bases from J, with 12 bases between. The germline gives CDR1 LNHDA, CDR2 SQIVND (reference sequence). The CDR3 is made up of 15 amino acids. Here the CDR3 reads CASRYTGTSNQPQHF. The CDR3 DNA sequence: TGTGCCAGTAGATATACAGGGACTAGCAATCAGCCCCAGCATTTT. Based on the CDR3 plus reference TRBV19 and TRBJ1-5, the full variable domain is DGGITQSPKYLFRKEGQNVTLSCEQNLNHDAMYWYRQDPGQGLRLIYYSQIVNDFQKGDIAEGYSVSREKKESFPLTVTSAQKNPTAFYLCASRYTGTSNQPQHFGDGTRLSIL.